The sequence of this T cell receptor (beta chain) was determined in a study of cytomegalovirus exposure and HLA in healthy donors. Study-wide points: The investigators catalogued some 150 TCR beta chains as cytomegalovirus-associated.

PCR involved 60 Vbeta and 13 Jbeta primers. The protocol was immunoSEQ multiplex PCR, while the TCRdb copy is restricted to in-frame clones and leaves out a portion. The data show fewer than 200,000 clones, about two thirds seen once. This clone was found once. Antigen: not known. Between the trimmed V and J ends, which lost 3 bases and 0 bases, there was a span of 22 bases. The germline V gene encodes CDR1 SGHDT and CDR2 YYEEEE. The CDR3 has 19 amino acids. The specimen was PBMCs. This chain uses TRBV5-6 with TRBJ1-5; perhaps TRBD1 as D (6 bases). The receptor's source is a human donor in good health. The CDR3 bases are TGTGCCAGCAGCTCCCGACAGGCCGGACTAGGATATAGCAATCAGCCCCAGCATTTT. Translated, it gives CASSSRQAGLGYSNQPQHF.